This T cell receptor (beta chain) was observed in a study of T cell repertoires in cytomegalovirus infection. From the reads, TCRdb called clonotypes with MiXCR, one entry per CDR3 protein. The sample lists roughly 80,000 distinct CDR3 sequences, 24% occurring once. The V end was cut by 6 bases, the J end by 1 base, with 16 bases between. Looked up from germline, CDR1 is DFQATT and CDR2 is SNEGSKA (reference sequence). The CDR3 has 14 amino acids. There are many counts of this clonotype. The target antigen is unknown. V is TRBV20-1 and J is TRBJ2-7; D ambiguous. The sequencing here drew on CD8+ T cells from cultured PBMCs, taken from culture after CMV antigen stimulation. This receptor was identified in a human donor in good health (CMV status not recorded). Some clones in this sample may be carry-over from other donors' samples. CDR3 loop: CSALPLTESYEQYF. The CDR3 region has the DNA TGCAGTGCCCTCCCCCTGACGGAGTCCTACGAGCAGTACTTC.